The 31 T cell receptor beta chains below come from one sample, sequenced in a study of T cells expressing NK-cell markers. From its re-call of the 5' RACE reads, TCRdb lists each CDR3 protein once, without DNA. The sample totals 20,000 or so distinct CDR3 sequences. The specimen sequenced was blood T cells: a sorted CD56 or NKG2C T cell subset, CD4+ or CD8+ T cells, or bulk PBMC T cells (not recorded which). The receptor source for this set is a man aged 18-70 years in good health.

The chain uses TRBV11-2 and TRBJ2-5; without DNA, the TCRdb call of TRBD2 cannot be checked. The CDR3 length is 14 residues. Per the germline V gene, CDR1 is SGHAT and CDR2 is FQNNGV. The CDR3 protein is CASSLSGGRQAQYF.

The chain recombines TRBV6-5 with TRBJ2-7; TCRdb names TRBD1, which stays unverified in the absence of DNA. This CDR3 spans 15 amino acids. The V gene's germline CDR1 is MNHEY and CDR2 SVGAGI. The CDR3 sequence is CASSYSRGRSYEQYF.

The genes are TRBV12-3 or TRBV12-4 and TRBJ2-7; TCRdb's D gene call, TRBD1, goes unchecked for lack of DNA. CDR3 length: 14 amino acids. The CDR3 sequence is CASSRQDKSYEQYF.

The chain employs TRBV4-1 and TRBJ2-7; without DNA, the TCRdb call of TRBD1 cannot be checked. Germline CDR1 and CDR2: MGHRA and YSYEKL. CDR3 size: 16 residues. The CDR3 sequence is CASSQVSGQASYEQYF.

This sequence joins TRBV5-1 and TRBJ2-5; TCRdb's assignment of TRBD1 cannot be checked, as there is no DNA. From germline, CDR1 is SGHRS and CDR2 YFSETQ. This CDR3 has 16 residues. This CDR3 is CASSLAGTGSPETQYF.

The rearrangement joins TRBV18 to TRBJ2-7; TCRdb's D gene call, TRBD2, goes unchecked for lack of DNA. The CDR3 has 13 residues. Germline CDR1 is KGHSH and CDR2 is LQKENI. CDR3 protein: CASSPRGLGEQYF.

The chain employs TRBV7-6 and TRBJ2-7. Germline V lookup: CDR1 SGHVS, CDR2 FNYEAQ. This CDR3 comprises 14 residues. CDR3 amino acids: CASSQGIKTYEQYF. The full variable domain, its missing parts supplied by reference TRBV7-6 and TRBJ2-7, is GAGVSQSPRYKVTKRGQDVALRCDPISGHVSLYWYRQALGQGPEFLTYFNYEAQQDKSGLPNDRFSAERPEGSISTLTIQRTEQRDSAMYRCASSQGIKTYEQYFGPGTRLTVT.

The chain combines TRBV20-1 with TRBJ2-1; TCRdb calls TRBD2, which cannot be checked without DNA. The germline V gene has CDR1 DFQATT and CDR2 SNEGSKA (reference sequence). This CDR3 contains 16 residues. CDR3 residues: CSARRLAGGDYNEQFF.

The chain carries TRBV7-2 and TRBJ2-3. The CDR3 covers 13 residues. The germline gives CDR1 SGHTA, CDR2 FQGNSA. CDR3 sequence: CASSFISQDAQYF.

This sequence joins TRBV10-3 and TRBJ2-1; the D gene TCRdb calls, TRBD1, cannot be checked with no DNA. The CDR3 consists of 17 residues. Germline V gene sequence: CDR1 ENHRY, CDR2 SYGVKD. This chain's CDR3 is CAISTAGAPFRRNEQFF.

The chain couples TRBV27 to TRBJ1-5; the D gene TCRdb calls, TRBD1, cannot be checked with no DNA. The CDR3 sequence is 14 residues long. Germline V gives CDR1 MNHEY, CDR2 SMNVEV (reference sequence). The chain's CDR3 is CASSGTGNNQPQHF.

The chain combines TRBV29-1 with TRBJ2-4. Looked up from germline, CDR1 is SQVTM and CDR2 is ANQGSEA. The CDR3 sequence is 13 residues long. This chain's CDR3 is CSVGDGIENIQYF.

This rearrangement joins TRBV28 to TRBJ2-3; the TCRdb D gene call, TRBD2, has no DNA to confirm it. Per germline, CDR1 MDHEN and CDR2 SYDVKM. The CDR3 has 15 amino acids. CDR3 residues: CASSSGQRGTDTQYF.

CDR3 in amino acids: CASSSTGSHSGNTIYF. This chain links TRBV7-2 with TRBJ1-3; with no DNA, the TCRdb D assignment of TRBD1 cannot be verified. Germline V CDR1 and CDR2: SGHTA, FQGNSA. This CDR3 is 16 amino acids long.

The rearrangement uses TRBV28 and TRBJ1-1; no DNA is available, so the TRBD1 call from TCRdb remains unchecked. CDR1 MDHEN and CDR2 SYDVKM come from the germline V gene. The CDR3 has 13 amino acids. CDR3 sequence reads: CASSDGQGAEAFF. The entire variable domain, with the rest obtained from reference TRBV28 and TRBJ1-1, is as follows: DVKVTQSSRYLVKRTGEKVFLECVQDMDHENMFWYRQDPGLGLRLIYFSYDVKMKEKGDIPEGYSVSREKKERFSLILESASTNQTSMYLCASSDGQGAEAFFGQGTRLTVV.

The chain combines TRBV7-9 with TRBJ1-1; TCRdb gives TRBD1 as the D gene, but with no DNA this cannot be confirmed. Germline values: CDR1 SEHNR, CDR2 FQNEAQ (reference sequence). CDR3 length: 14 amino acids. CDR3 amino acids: CASSSTGAGTEAFF.

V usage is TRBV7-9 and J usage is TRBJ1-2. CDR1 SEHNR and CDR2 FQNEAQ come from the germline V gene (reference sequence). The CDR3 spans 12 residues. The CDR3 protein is CASRLSSGGYTF.

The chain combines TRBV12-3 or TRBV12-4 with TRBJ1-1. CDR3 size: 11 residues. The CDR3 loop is CASSSITEAFF.

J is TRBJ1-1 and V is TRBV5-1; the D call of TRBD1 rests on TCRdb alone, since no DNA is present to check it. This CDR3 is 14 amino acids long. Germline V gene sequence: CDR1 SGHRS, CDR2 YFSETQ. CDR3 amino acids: CASSLKGVDTEAFF.

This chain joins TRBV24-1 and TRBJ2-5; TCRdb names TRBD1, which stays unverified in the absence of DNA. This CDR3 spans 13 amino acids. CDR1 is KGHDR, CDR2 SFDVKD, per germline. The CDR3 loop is CATSGHLEETQYF.

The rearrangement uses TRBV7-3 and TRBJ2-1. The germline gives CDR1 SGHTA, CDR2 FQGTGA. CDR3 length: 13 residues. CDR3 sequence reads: CASSLESHNEQFF.

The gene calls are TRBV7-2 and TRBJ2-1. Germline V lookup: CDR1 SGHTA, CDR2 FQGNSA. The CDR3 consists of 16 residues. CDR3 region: CASSLGDVIVYNEQFF.

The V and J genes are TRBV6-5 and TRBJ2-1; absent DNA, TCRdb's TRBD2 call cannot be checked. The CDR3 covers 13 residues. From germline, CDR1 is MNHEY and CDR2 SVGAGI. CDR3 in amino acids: CASSSPGLAGVFF.

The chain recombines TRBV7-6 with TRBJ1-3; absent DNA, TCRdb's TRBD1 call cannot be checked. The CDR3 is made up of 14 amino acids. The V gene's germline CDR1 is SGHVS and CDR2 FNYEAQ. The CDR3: CASSLGGTGNTIYF.

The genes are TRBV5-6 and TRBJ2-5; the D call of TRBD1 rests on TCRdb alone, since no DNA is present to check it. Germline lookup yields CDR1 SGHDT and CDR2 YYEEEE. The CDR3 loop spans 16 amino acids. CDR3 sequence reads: CASSGVTGVGRETQYF.

The CDR3 sequence: CASGLTGPYEQYF. The chain is built from TRBV7-9 and TRBJ2-7. This CDR3 is 13 amino acids long. The germline gives CDR1 SEHNR, CDR2 FQNEAQ (reference sequence).

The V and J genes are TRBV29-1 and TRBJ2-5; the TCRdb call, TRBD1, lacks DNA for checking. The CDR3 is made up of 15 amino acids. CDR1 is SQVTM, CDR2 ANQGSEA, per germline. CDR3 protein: CSVELRGQGPETQYF.

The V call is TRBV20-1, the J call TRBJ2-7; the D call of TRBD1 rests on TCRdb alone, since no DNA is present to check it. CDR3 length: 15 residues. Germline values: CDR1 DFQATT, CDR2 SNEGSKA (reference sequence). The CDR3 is CSARDSGGNPYEQYF.

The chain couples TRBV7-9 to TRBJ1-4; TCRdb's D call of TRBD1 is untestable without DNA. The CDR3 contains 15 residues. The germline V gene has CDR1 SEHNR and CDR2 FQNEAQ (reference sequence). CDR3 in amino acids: CASSLMTGHREKLFF. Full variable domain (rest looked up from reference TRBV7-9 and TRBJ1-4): DTGVSQNPRHKITKRGQNVTFRCDPISEHNRLYWYRQTLGQGPEFLTYFQNEAQLEKSRLLSDRFSAERPKGSFSTLEIQRTEQGDSAMYLCASSLMTGHREKLFFGSGTQLSVL.

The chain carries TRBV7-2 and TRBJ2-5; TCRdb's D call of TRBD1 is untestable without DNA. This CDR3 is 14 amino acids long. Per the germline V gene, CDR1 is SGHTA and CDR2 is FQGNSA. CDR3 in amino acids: CASSFGGHQETQYF.

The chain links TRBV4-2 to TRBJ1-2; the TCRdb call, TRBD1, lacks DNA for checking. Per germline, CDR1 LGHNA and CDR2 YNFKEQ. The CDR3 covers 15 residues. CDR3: CASSLGGGDNYGYTF.